This record covers a single T cell receptor (beta chain). The data derive from a study of blood T cells in healthy people across ages. The authors ran a second PCR of roughly 6 to 12 cycles using a sample-barcoded 5' primer and a J-beta primer mix. Sequencing of every sample gave 2.5 million or more CDR3-containing paired-end reads. In TCRdb, the 5' RACE reads were re-called with MiXCR into one record per CDR3 protein. The sample shows around 1,500,000 distinct CDR3 sequences, roughly 45% of them seen only once. The CDR3 loop spans 17 amino acids. Trimming at V came to 4 bases and at J to 1 base, leaving 11 bases not matched to a gene. Germline CDR1 reads SEHNR; CDR2 reads FQNEAQ (reference sequence).

This TCR derives from a woman younger than 30 in good health. This rearrangement joins TRBV7-9 to TRBJ2-7; TRBD1 matches 9 bases. Sequenced material: blood. CDR3 amino acids: CASSSHPGTGPSYEQYF. CDR3 DNA: TGTGCCAGCAGCTCCCACCCCGGGACAGGGCCATCCTACGAGCAGTACTTC.